This T cell receptor (beta chain) was found in a study of T cell repertoires in cytomegalovirus infection (dated by TCRdb to the late 2010s). General notes on the study: Alongside well-studied HLA-B-restricted epitopes, the peptide stimulations were aimed at recently identified HLA-C-restricted CMV epitopes, whose presentation resists viral immunomodulation. Donor HLA type was relevant to the analysis, because carriage of CMV infection together with the matching HLA type was indicated by public TCR beta signatures. Beyond this particular receptor, the publication reports: The ex vivo response was dominated by HLA-C-restricted CMV-specific TCR beta clonotypes, which also provided the single most frequent clonotype in two of eight donors. In both this cohort and an independent cohort of 350 or so donors, the cumulative frequency of public TCR beta family members distinguished carriers of CMV infection plus the relevant HLA type.

The sequencer listed for this sample is Illumina HiSeq 1500. The public sequencing data were trimmed at Q25 with fastp and processed into clonotypes with MiXCR by TCRdb, which kept only in-frame beta chains. Rows matching on CDR3 protein sequence are summarized as one entry with the most common DNA and genes. Across this sample there are hundreds of thousands of distinct CDR3 sequences, with about 39% seen only once. The ten biggest clones cover approximately 40% of the sample. In the paper's terms, the treatment or condition label means: in vitro stimulation with specific CMV peptide epitopes to enrich CMV-specific T cells. The sample holds a few counts of this clonotype. No cognate antigen has been identified for it. Base-call qualities are not available, and no considerably larger clone is one nucleotide away. According to the germline V gene, CDR1 reads SGHVS and CDR2 reads FNYEAQ. Trimming leaves V shorter by 5 bases and J shorter by 8 bases, with the junction holding 10 bases beyond the gene matches. Taken from cysteine to phenylalanine, the CDR3 has 16 residues. Of the read, only the CDR3 DNA is kept; its 48 bases are in frame from base 1.

Sequences were derived from cultured PBMCs, sampled from culture after CMV antigen stimulation. The receptor was isolated from a human donor in good health (CMV status not recorded). Some clones in this sample may be carry-over from other donors' samples. This chain joins TRBV7-6 to TRBJ1-4; TRBD1 lines up with 11 middle nucleotides. The CDR3 protein is CASSPPRTGGVEKLFF. The DNA sequence reads TGTGCCAGCAGCCCCCCCCGGACAGGGGGCGTCGAAAAACTGTTTTTT.